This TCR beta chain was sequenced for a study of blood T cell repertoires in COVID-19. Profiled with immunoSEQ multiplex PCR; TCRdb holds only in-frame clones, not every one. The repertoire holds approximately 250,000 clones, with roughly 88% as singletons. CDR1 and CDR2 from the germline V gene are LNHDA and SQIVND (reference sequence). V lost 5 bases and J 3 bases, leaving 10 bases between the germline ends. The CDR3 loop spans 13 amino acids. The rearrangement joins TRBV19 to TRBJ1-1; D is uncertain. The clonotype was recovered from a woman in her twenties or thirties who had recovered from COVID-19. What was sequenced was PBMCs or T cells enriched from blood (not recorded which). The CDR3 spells CASSRRGYTEAFF. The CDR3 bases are TGTGCCAGTAGTCGGCGGGGTTACACTGAAGCTTTCTTT.